The rows below give T cell receptor beta chains drawn from one sample of a study of cytomegalovirus exposure and HLA in healthy donors. The data were produced by immunoSEQ multiplex PCR, yet TCRdb's version contains in-frame clones alone and is incomplete. The sample shows about 98,000 clones, approximately 79% of them seen only once. The sequenced sample consisted of PBMCs. These receptors all stem from a male donor in good health and CMV-seronegative. CDR3s include the opening cysteine and the closing phenylalanine or tryptophan. The D gene is left open where the match is weak. The size of a clone is reported for some rows only, either as once, few or many, or as a class for expanded clones.

NA	TRBD1	TRBV5-1	TRBJ1-5	CASRQTGNSNQPQHF	TGCGCCAGCAGGCAGACAGGGAATAGCAATCAGCCCCAGCATTTT
NA	TRBD2	TRBV6-1	TRBJ2-5	CASGGTSSETQYF	TGTGCCAGCGGCGGGACTAGTTCGGAGACCCAGTACTTC
NA	TRBD1	TRBV27	TRBJ1-6	CASSLSIGGSDSPLHF	TGTGCCAGCAGTTTATCTATAGGGGGCAGCGATTCACCCCTCCACTTT
NA	TRBD1	TRBV29-1	TRBJ2-5	CSTTGDRGLQETQYF	TGCAGCACGACCGGAGACAGGGGGCTTCAAGAGACCCAGTACTTC
once	TRBD2	TRBV28	TRBJ2-1	CASYSSAGVHNEQFF	TGTGCCAGCTACTCCTCTGCGGGAGTCCACAATGAGCAGTTCTTC
NA	TRBD1	TRBV28	TRBJ2-1	CASTLTGVLYNEQFF	TGTGCCAGCACCTTGACAGGGGTCCTCTACAATGAGCAGTTCTTC
NA	TRBD1	TRBV5-5	TRBJ2-1	CASSSDRASYNEQFF	TGTGCCAGCAGCTCAGACAGGGCATCCTACAATGAGCAGTTCTTC
once	TRBD1	TRBV28	TRBJ2-1	CASIPGGPSNEQFF	TGTGCCAGCATTCCAGGGGGACCAAGCAATGAGCAGTTCTTC
few	NA	TRBV5-1	TRBJ2-7	CASSLAANPGHGDF	TGCGCCAGCAGCTTGGCGGCCAACCCGGGACATGGGGACTTC
NA	NA	TRBV7-2	TRBJ2-2	CASSLQRRSTGELFF	TGTGCCAGCAGCCTCCAGAGGAGGAGCACCGGGGAGCTGTTTTTT
NA	TRBD1	TRBV5-1	TRBJ1-4	CASSLSTGTGPEKLFF	TGCGCCAGCAGCCTATCGACCGGGACAGGGCCTGAAAAACTGTTTTTT
NA	TRBD2	TRBV27	TRBJ2-7	CASSPGLADYEQYF	TGTGCCAGCAGTCCGGGACTAGCGGATTACGAGCAGTACTTC
NA	TRBD2	TRBV5-3	TRBJ2-7	CARSLGLAGVAFYEQYF	TGTGCCAGAAGCCTAGGACTAGCGGGAGTCGCGTTCTACGAGCAGTACTTC
NA	NA	TRBV4-2	TRBJ2-7	CASSQGSVEREQYF	TGTGCCAGCAGCCAAGGATCGGTGGAGCGGGAGCAGTACTTC
NA	NA	TRBV7-9	TRBJ2-7	CASSLSRTRTYEQYF	TGTGCCAGCAGCTTATCCAGGACACGTACCTACGAGCAGTACTTC
NA	TRBD2	TRBV29-1	TRBJ2-2	CSVEARETGGELFF	TGCAGCGTTGAAGCGCGGGAGACTGGCGGGGAGCTGTTTTTT
NA	NA	TRBV28	TRBJ1-2	CASSLATSYGYTF	TGTGCCAGCAGTTTAGCGACTAGCTATGGCTACACCTTC
few	NA	TRBV5-5	TRBJ1-5	CASSLIAGSDQPQHF	TGTGCCAGCAGCTTGATTGCAGGGTCGGATCAGCCCCAGCATTTT
NA	TRBD1	TRBV15	TRBJ2-7	CATSRPTGQGVSEQYF	TGTGCCACCAGCAGGCCTACGGGACAGGGGGTGAGCGAGCAGTACTTC
NA	TRBD2	TRBV28	TRBJ2-3	CASSLTGLAGRTQYF	TGTGCCAGCAGTTTGACGGGGCTAGCGGGCCGTACGCAGTATTTT
NA	NA	TRBV7-3	TRBJ1-2	CASSSGGAGGYTF	TGTGCCAGCAGCTCTGGGGGGGCGGGAGGCTACACCTTC
few	NA	TRBV28	TRBJ1-1	CASSFQATEAFF	TGTGCCAGCAGTTTTCAGGCCACTGAAGCTTTCTTT
NA	NA	TRBV10-3	TRBJ1-2	CAISVVVSGGLYGYTF	TGTGCCATCAGTGTTGTTGTATCCGGGGGGCTCTATGGCTACACCTTC
NA	TRBD2	TRBV7-9	TRBJ2-7	CASSLSSGRFSYEQYF	TGTGCCAGCAGCTTAAGTAGCGGGAGGTTCTCCTACGAGCAGTACTTC
NA	NA	TRBV14	TRBJ2-2	CASSRRTAYNTGELFF	TGTGCCAGCAGCCGCCGGACAGCCTATAACACCGGGGAGCTGTTTTTT
NA	TRBD1	TRBV7-8	TRBJ1-2	CASSVKVQGYGYTF	TGTGCCAGCAGCGTTAAGGTACAGGGGTATGGCTACACCTTC
NA	NA	TRBV29-1	TRBJ1-2	CSVFDRTVPGGGYTF	TGCAGCGTTTTCGACAGGACCGTCCCCGGCGGTGGCTACACCTTC
NA	NA	TRBV28	TRBJ1-2	CASSTGNYGYTF	TGTGCCAGCAGCACAGGGAACTATGGCTACACCTTC
NA	NA	TRBV5-4	TRBJ1-4	CASSPDRYAGEKLFF	TGTGCCAGCAGCCCCGACCGCTACGCGGGTGAAAAACTGTTTTTT
NA	NA	TRBV27	TRBJ1-5	CASRNRDSNQPQHF	TGTGCCAGCAGAAACAGGGATAGCAATCAGCCCCAGCATTTT
NA	NA	TRBV6-1	TRBJ1-2	CASSGDPTLQVLYGYTF	TGTGCCAGCAGTGGAGATCCAACACTACAGGTTCTCTATGGCTACACCTTC
NA	TRBD1	TRBV19	TRBJ2-5	CASSRGQGGTETQYF	TGTGCCAGTAGTAGGGGACAGGGGGGGACTGAGACCCAGTACTTC
NA	TRBD1	TRBV6-5	TRBJ2-1	CASSYGDSYNEQFF	TGTGCCAGCAGTTACGGGGACAGCTACAATGAGCAGTTCTTC
NA	NA	TRBV5-1	TRBJ2-1	CASSLARLGNEQFF	TGCGCCAGCAGCTTGGCAAGGCTAGGCAATGAGCAGTTCTTC
NA	NA	TRBV5-4	TRBJ2-5	CASMQGTQETQYF	TGTGCCAGCATGCAGGGTACCCAAGAGACCCAGTACTTC
NA	TRBD2	TRBV7-2	TRBJ2-1	CASSSSAGSYNEQFF	TGTGCCAGCAGCTCCTCAGCGGGGTCCTACAATGAGCAGTTCTTC
few	NA	TRBV2	TRBJ2-7	CASHEVRSSYEQYF	TGTGCCAGTCATGAGGTCCGGAGCTCCTACGAGCAGTACTTC
NA	TRBD2	TRBV7-7	TRBJ2-1	CASSLVASGASSYNEQFF	TGTGCTAGCAGCTTAGTTGCTAGCGGGGCGAGCTCCTACAATGAGCAGTTCTTC
NA	NA	TRBV9	TRBJ2-7	CASSVDRYSSYEQYF	TGTGCCAGCAGCGTAGACAGGTATTCCTCCTACGAGCAGTACTTC
NA	NA	TRBV7-8	TRBJ1-4	CASSQDTTNEKLFF	TGTGCCAGCAGCCAGGACACAACTAATGAAAAACTGTTTTTT
NA	TRBD2	TRBV19	TRBJ2-1	CASSPGGSSYNEQFF	TGTGCCAGTAGTCCGGGAGGGAGCTCCTACAATGAGCAGTTCTTC
many	TRBD2	TRBV5-1	TRBJ2-3	CASSLGGSGSTDTQYF	TGCGCCAGCAGCTTGGGGGGTAGCGGGAGTACAGATACGCAGTATTTT
once	TRBD1	TRBV5-1	TRBJ2-3	CASRLGDRAADTQYF	TGCGCCAGCAGATTGGGGGACAGGGCGGCAGATACGCAGTATTTT